Sequencing of this T cell receptor beta chain was carried out in a study of tumor and adjacent non-tumor tissue in lung cancer. Study details: Stage I to III disease affected approximately 11 men and roughly five women aged about 30 to 85. On average, productive TCRbeta reads reached about 4 million per sample.

The CDR3 loop spans 21 amino acids. Germline V CDR1 and CDR2: PRHDT, FYEKMQ (reference sequence). V dropped 5 bases and J dropped 1; count of bases not matched to a gene: 21. The library came from three nested PCR rounds adapted from ARM-PCR protocols. TCRdb redid the calling of the multiplex PCR reads with MiXCR, one entry per CDR3 protein. The table lists approximately 140,000 distinct CDR3 sequences, 60% to 70% of them singletons. Whole-study findings and limits: TCR diversity was significantly greater in tumor than normal lung tissue.

The template was RNA from unsorted bulk tissue. Points on this clonotype: Its antigen remains unidentified.

The chain links TRBV13 to TRBJ2-2; TRBD2 agrees at 8 bases. The sequence derives from a man aged 60-69 years with small cell lung cancer. Sequencing used lung tumor tissue. CDR3 sequence: CASSLYLDSSLAGKNTGELFF. CDR3 sequence (DNA): TGTGCCAGCAGCCTATACCTCGACAGTTCGTTAGCGGGGAAGAACACCGGGGAGCTGTTTTTT.